The present entry profiles one TCR beta chain with its context. Its antigen is undetermined. Donors were Caucasian adults residing in Nashville, Tennessee, USA. The sample comes from a study of shared clonotypes between healthy human individuals. Each PCR replicate from the sorted subsets contained around 0.2 ug DNA, which is some 32,000 T cell genomes. Generated by immunoSEQ multiplex PCR, the TCRdb table keeps only in-frame clones and is missing some. Of 2 million to 2.5 million clones listed, about nine tenths are singletons. Trimming took 4 bases from V and 8 from J, leaving 11 bases between them. The CDR3 contains 13 residues. CDR1 and CDR2 from the germline V gene are MNHEY and SMNVEV (reference sequence). General study findings and limits: Across subsets, estimated richness was generally greater for naive than for memory populations. A reduction in generation probabilities was seen for non-shared clonotypes relative to those shared by all four donors.

This TCR was recovered from a man aged 18 to 30 in good health. Some clones in this sample may be carry-over from other donors' samples. This chain joins TRBV27 and TRBJ1-4; D not certain. The sample taken for sequencing was naive CD4+ T cells from PBMCs. Subset meaning: CD45RA+ positively selected. CDR3 nucleotide sequence: TGTGCCAGCAGTTCCTCCGGATGGGAAAAACTGTTTTTT. It translates to CASSSSGWEKLFF.